A selection of T cell receptor beta chains follows, all from one sample in a study of regulatory T cells in long-lasting Graves disease. TCRdb redid the calling of the multiplex PCR reads with MiXCR, one entry per CDR3 protein. The data contain 600,000 to 650,000 distinct CDR3 sequences, approximately 15% of them seen just once; the ten biggest clones take up 15% to 20%. These data are also associated with another study on T cells in Graves' hyperthyroidism and ophthalmopathy.

The sample here was peripheral blood mononuclear cells (PBMCs), taken at new diagnosis, from a patient treated with antithyroid drugs. The receptors originated from a woman aged 25-40 years with Graves disease. CDR3s include the opening cysteine and the closing phenylalanine or tryptophan. Only some rows state a clone size, as once, few, many or a class for expanded clones.

size: -
J: TRBJ2-1
V: TRBV27
CDR3: CASSFRSNNEQFF

size: many
J: TRBJ1-1
V: TRBV10-1
CDR3: CASSESSEAVANTEAFF

size: many
J: TRBJ2-5
V: TRBV6-5
CDR3: CASSYPAGGETQYF

size: few
J: TRBJ1-2
V: TRBV5-5
CDR3: CASSLGSGSNYGYTF

size: few
J: TRBJ2-2
V: TRBV6-1
CDR3: CASSEPSGSTTGELFF

size: -
J: TRBJ1-4
V: TRBV24-1
CDR3: CATSDPQVNEKLFF

size: -
J: TRBJ1-1
V: TRBV5-8
CDR3: CASSLEWGGDAFF

size: once
J: TRBJ2-5
V: TRBV5-1
CDR3: CASSYLGTSGRKTQYF

size: -
J: TRBJ2-7
V: TRBV30
CDR3: CAWSPGPLEQYF

size: few
J: TRBJ2-5
V: TRBV3-1
CDR3: CASSQSRTAKETQYF

size: many
J: TRBJ2-7
V: TRBV3-1
CDR3: CASSQSYGSYEQYF

size: many
J: TRBJ1-5
V: TRBV2
CDR3: CASTSRRGALRDQPQHF

size: -
J: TRBJ2-5
V: TRBV28
CDR3: CASGNAGAQETQYF

size: many
J: TRBJ1-2
V: TRBV28
CDR3: CASSLWEGGQKGGYTF

size: -
J: TRBJ2-7
V: TRBV5-5
CDR3: CASTRQTSYEQYF